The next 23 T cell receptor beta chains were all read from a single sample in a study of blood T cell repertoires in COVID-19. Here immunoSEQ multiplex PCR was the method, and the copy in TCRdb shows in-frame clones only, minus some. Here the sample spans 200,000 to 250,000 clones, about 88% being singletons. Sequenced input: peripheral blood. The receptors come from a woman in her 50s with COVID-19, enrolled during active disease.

The CDR3 nucleotides read TGTGCCAGCAGCTCCCTTACTCAGGGTTATAATTCACCCCTCCACTTT. Translated, it gives CASSSLTQGYNSPLHF. The chain combines TRBV7-9 with TRBJ1-6; D possibly corresponds to TRBD1 (5 bases). Germline V lookup: CDR1 SEHNR, CDR2 FQNEAQ (reference sequence). The CDR3 consists of 16 residues. Trimming removed 4 bases at V and 4 bases at J, with 14 bases between.

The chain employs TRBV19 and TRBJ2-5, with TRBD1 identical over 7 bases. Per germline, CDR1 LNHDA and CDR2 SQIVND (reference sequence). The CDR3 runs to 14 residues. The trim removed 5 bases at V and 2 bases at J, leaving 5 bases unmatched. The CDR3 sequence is CASSSGTVQETQYF. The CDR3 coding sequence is TGTGCCAGTAGTTCCGGGACAGTACAAGAGACCCAGTACTTC.

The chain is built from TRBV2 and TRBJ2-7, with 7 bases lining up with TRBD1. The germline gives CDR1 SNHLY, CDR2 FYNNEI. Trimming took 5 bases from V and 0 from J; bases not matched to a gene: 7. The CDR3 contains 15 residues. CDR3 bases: TGTGCCAGCAGTCTAACAGGGGCAGGCTCCTACGAGCAGTACTTC. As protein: CASSLTGAGSYEQYF.

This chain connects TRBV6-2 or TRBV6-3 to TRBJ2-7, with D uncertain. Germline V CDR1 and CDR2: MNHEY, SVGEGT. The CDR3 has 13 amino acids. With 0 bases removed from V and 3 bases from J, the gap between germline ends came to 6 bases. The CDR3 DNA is TGTGCCAGCAGTTACTCGATCTACTACGAGCAGTACGTC. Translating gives CASSYSIYYEQYV.

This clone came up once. In DNA, the CDR3 is TGTGCCAGCAGCTTAGCAGAGGGCGTGGGCGAGCAGTACTTC. Protein sequence: CASSLAEGVGEQYF. The gene calls are TRBV7-9 and TRBJ2-7, with D tentatively TRBD2 (5 bases). V lost 0 bases to trimming and J lost 6 bases, with 12 bases between them. The germline gives CDR1 SEHNR, CDR2 FQNEAQ (reference sequence). The CDR3 length is 14 residues.

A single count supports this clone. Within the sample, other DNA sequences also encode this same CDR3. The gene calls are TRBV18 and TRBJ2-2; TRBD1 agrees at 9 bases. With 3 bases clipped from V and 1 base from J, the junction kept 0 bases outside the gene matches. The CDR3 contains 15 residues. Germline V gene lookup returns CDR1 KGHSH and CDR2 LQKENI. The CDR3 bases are TGTGCCAGCTCACCGGGACAGGGGAACACCGGGGAGCTGTTTTTT. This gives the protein CASSPGQGNTGELFF.

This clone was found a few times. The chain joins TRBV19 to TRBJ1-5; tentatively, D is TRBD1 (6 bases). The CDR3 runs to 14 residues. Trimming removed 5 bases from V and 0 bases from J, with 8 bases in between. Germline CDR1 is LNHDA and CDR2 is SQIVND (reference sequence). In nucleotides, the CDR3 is TGTGCCAGTAGTGGACAGTTTAGCAATCAGCCCCAGCATTTT. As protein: CASSGQFSNQPQHF.

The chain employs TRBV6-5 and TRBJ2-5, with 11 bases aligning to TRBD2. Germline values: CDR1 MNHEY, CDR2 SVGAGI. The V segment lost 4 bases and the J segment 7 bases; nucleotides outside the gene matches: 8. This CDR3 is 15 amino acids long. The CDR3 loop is CASSSLAGGSGTQYF. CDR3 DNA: TGTGCCAGCAGTTCATTAGCGGGGGGGAGTGGGACCCAGTACTTC.

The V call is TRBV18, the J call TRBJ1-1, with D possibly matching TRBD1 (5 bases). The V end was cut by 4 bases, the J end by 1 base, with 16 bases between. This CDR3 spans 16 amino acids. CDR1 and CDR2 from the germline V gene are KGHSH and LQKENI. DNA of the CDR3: TGTGCCAGCTCACTGGATATACCGACAGAGAACACTGAAGCTTTCTTT. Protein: CASSLDIPTENTEAFF.

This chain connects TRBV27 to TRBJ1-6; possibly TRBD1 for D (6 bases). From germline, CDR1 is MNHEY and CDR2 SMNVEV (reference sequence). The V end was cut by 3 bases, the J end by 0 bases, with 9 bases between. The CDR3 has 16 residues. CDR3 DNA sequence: TGTGCCAGCAGTTTTGGACAGAGCTCCTATAATTCACCCCTCCACTTT. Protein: CASSFGQSSYNSPLHF.

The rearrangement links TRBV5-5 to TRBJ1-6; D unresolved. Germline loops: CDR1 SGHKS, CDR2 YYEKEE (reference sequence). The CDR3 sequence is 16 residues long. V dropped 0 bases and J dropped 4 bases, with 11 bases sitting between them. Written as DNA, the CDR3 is TGTGCCAGCAGCTTGGAGTGGTCGGGGTATAATTCACCCCTCCACTTT. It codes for CASSLEWSGYNSPLHF. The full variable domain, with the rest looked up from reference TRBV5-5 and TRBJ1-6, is DAGVTQSPTHLIKTRGQQVTLRCSPISGHKSVSWYQQVLGQGPQFIFQYYEKEERGRGNFPDRFSARQFPNYSSELNVNALLLGDSALYLCASSLEWSGYNSPLHFGNGTRLTVT.

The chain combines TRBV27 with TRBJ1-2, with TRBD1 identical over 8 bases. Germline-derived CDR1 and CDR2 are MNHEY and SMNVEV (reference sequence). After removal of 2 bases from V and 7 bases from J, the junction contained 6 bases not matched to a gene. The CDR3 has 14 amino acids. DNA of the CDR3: TGTGCCAGCAGTTTACGGCCGGACAGGGCTGGCTACACCTTC. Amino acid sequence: CASSLRPDRAGYTF.

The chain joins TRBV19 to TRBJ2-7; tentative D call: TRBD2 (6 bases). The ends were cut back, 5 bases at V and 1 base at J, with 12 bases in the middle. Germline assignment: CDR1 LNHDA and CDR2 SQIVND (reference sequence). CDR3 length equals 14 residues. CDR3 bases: TGTGCCAGTAGTCCTAGCGTCCGTTCCTACGAGCAGTACGTC. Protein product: CASSPSVRSYEQYV.

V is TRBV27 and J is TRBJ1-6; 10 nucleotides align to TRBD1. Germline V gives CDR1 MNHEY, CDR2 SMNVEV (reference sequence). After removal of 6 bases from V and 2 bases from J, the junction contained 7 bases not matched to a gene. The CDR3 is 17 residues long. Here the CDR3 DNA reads TGTGCCAGCAGCTTAGGAGGACAGGGGGCCTATAATTCACCCCTCCACTTT. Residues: CASSLGGQGAYNSPLHF.

The DNA for the CDR3 is TGTGCCAGTAGTAGGGACAAAAACACCGGGGAGCTGTTTTTT. This sequence encodes CASSRDKNTGELFF. The rearrangement joins TRBV19 to TRBJ2-2, with a possible D match to TRBD1 (6 bases). Trimming left V 4 bases short and J 2 bases short, with 8 bases between. CDR1 is LNHDA and CDR2 is SQIVND in the germline V gene (reference sequence). CDR3 size: 14 residues.

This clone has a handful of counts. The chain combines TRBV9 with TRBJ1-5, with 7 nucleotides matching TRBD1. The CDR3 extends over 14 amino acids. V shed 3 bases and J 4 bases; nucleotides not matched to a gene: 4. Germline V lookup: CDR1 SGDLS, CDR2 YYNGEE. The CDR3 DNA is TGTGCCAGCAGCGAGGGACAGCAGAATCAGCCCCAGCATTTT. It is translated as CASSEGQQNQPQHF.

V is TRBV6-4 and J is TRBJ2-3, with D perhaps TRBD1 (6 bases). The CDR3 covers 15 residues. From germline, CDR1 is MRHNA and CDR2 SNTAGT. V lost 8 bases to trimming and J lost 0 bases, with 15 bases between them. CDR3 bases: TGTGCCAGCGGATCCCAGGGGTCTAGCACAGATACGCAGTATTTT. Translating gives CASGSQGSSTDTQYF.

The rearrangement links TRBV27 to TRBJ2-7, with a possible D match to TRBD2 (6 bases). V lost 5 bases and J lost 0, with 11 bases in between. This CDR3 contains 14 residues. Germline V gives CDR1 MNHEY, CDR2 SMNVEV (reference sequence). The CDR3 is CASSVAGSSYEQYF. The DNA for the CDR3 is TGTGCCAGCAGTGTGGCGGGATCCTCCTACGAGCAGTACTTC.

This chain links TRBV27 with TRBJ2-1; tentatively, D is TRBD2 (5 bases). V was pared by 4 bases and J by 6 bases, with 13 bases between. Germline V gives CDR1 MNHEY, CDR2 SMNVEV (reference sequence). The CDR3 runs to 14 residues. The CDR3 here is CASSSPTRGNEQFF. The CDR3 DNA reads TGTGCCAGCAGTTCCCCGACCCGGGGCAATGAGCAGTTCTTC.

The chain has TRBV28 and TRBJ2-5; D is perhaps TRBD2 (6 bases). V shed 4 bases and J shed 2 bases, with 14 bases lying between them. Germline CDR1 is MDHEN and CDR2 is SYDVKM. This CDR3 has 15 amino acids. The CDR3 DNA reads TGTGCCAGCAGTTGGGGTAGGGACTCTCAAGAGACCCAGTACTTC. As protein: CASSWGRDSQETQYF.

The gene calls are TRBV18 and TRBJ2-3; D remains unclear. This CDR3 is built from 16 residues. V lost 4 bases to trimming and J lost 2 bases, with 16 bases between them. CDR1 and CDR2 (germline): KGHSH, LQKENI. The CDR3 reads CASSLLSTAYTDTQYF. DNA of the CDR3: TGTGCCAGCTCACTCCTTAGCACGGCCTACACAGATACGCAGTATTTT.

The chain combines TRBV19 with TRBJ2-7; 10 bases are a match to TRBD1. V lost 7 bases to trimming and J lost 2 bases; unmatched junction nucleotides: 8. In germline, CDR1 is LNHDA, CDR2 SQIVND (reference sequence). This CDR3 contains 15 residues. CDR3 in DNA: TGTGCCAGTACCTACGGGACAGGGGAAACCTACGAGCAGTACTTC. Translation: CASTYGTGETYEQYF.

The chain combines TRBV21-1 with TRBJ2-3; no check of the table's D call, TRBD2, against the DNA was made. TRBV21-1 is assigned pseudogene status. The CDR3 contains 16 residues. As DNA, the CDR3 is TGTGCCAGCAGCCCGAGGGGGGGACAATCCGCAGATACGCAGTATTTT. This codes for CASSPRGGQSADTQYF.